Following are 9 T cell receptor beta chains from one sample sequenced in a study of metastatic and nonmetastatic thyroid tumors. TCRdb used MiXCR to call clones anew from the PCR reads. The sample includes about 20,000 clones, about 15% of them seen just once. Every patient was untreated before thyroid surgery. The material sequenced was blood. These receptors all come from a female donor with papillary thyroid cancer or a benign thyroid nodule (not recorded which). Some clones in this sample may be carry-over from other donors' samples.

J is TRBJ1-1 and V is TRBV9; perhaps TRBD1 as D (5 bases). Trimming took 4 bases from V and 8 from J, leaving 18 bases between them. This CDR3 has 14 residues. Germline assignment: CDR1 SGDLS and CDR2 YYNGEE. CDR3 loop: CASSREDNPEEAFF. In nucleotides, the CDR3 is TGTGCCAGCAGCCGCGAGGACAACCCCGAAGAAGCTTTCTTT.

V and J are TRBV18 and TRBJ1-3; D is uncertain. The ends were cut back, 6 bases at V and 0 bases at J, with 9 bases in the middle. This CDR3 is built from 14 residues. Looked up from germline, CDR1 is KGHSH and CDR2 is LQKENI. CDR3 residues: CASSEQNSGNTIYF. CDR3 nucleotide sequence: TGTGCCAGCTCTGAACAGAACTCTGGAAACACCATATATTTT.

This clone occurred many times. In the same sample, other DNA sequences code for this CDR3. V gene TRBV18 combines with J gene TRBJ2-2, with D unclear. The ends were cut back, 3 bases at V and 6 bases at J, with 11 bases in the middle. Looked up from germline, CDR1 is KGHSH and CDR2 is LQKENI. CDR3 length equals 14 residues. As DNA, the CDR3 is TGTGCCAGCTCACCCCAGGTTGTCGCCGGGGAGCTGTTTTTT. Translating gives CASSPQVVAGELFF.

The genes are TRBV20-1 and TRBJ1-5; 9 bases agree with TRBD1. Germline trimming cut 7 bases from V and 5 bases from J; bases unmatched to any gene: 9. The CDR3 contains 14 residues. From germline, CDR1 is DFQATT and CDR2 SNEGSKA (reference sequence). DNA for the CDR3: TGCAGTGTTCAACCACAGGGGGCTCATCAGCCCCAGCATTTT. Protein sequence: CSVQPQGAHQPQHF.

Relative to its sample, this clone is medium-sized. The V gene is TRBV28, the J gene TRBJ2-7, with a tentative D call TRBD2 (6 bases). Germline V lookup: CDR1 MDHEN, CDR2 SYDVKM. The CDR3 has 14 amino acids. V shed 4 bases and J shed 3 bases, with 13 bases lying between them. CDR3 coding DNA: TGTGCCAGCAGTTCTGGCGGGACCAACTACGAGCAGTACTTC. As protein: CASSSGGTNYEQYF.

The sample holds a few counts of this clone. Just one base apart from a much larger clone, this may be a read error. The same CDR3 also results from other DNA sequences found in this sample. V is TRBV15 and J is TRBJ2-2; D remains unclear. This CDR3 contains 16 residues. Between the trimmed V and J ends, which lost 0 bases and 4 bases, there was a span of 12 bases. Germline assignment: CDR1 LNHNV and CDR2 YYDKDF (reference sequence). CDR3 DNA sequence: TGTGCCACCAGCAGAGATAGTGGTTGGGTCACCGGGGAGCTGTTTTTT. Protein product: CATSRDSGWVTGELFF.

Note on this clone: A clone one base away is much larger, so this may be a read error. The chain has TRBV4-1 and TRBJ1-1; possibly TRBD1 for D (5 bases). This CDR3 spans 16 amino acids. Germline loops: CDR1 MGHRA, CDR2 YSYEKL. The CDR3, as DNA: TGCGCCAACAGCCAAGATCCTAGGGGCCGATTCACTGAAGCTTTCTTT. Protein product: CANSQDPRGRFTEAFF.

This clone is medium-sized (0.01 to 0.1%) within its sample. Other DNA sequences in this specimen translate into the identical CDR3. This chain uses TRBV28 with TRBJ1-5; maybe TRBD1 (6 bases). Trimming stripped 3 bases from V and 2 bases from J, with 11 bases between. Germline V CDR1 and CDR2: MDHEN, SYDVKM. This CDR3 has 15 amino acids. The CDR3 reads CASSFARGGNQPQHF. The CDR3 DNA reads TGTGCCAGCAGTTTTGCTAGGGGGGGCAATCAGCCCCAGCATTTT.

This clone was found many times. The V and J genes are TRBV7-6 and TRBJ1-6; D possibly corresponds to TRBD1 (5 bases). In germline, CDR1 is SGHVS, CDR2 FNYEAQ. Between the trimmed V and J ends, which lost 2 bases and 6 bases, there was a span of 5 bases. The CDR3 contains 13 residues. The CDR3 is CASSLQGNSPLHF. The CDR3 nucleotides are TGTGCCAGCAGCTTACAGGGTAATTCACCCCTCCACTTT.